Below, 15 T cell receptor beta chains from the same sample are listed, as sequenced in a study of cytotoxic CD8 clonotypes in ibrutinib-treated CLL. The data were produced by immunoSEQ multiplex PCR, yet TCRdb's version contains in-frame clones alone and is incomplete. The sample records over 25,000 clones, 76% being singletons. Sequenced material: PBMCs, taken after 36 months of ibrutinib treatment. The origin of the receptors is a human donor with chronic lymphocytic leukemia.

This chain links TRBV5-4 with TRBJ1-3; 9 bases line up with TRBD1. CDR1 and CDR2 from the germline V gene are SGHNT and YYREEE (reference sequence). V was clipped by 4 bases and J by 1 base; unmatched bases: 3. CDR3 length: 15 residues. The CDR3, as DNA: TGTGCCAGCAGCGATGACAGGGGGTCTGGAAACACCATATATTTT. Translating gives CASSDDRGSGNTIYF. Complete variable domain (other parts from reference TRBV5-4 and TRBJ1-3): ETGVTQSPTHLIKTRGQQVTLRCSSQSGHNTVSWYQQALGQGPQFIFQYYREEENGRGNFPPRFSGLQFPNYSSELNVNALELDDSALYLCASSDDRGSGNTIYFGEGSWLTVV.

This clone was counted a few times. The chain carries TRBV10-3 and TRBJ1-1; D is uncertain. The CDR3 sequence is 14 residues long. CDR1 and CDR2 (germline): ENHRY, SYGVKD. Trimming pared 3 bases from V and 5 bases from J, leaving 13 bases between. Written as DNA, the CDR3 is TGTGCCATCAGTGATTTTGGGAGTGGAACTGAAGCTTTCTTT. This gives the protein CAISDFGSGTEAFF.

The chain combines TRBV5-1 with TRBJ2-7; D not resolved. The V end lost 0 bases, the J end lost 2 bases, and 15 bases lay between the germline ends. This CDR3 comprises 16 residues. From germline, CDR1 is SGHRS and CDR2 YFSETQ. The CDR3 sequence is CASSLDYLARTYEQYF. The CDR3 coding sequence is TGCGCCAGCAGCTTGGACTATTTGGCCAGAACCTACGAGCAGTACTTC.

J is TRBJ1-4 and V is TRBV5-1; D not resolved. With 4 bases removed from V and 6 bases from J, the gap between germline ends came to 13 bases. The CDR3 is 14 amino acids. The V gene's germline CDR1 is SGHRS and CDR2 YFSETQ. The CDR3, as DNA: TGCGCCAGCAGCCCAGGCCCCTGGGATGAAAAACTGTTTTTT. Its protein product is CASSPGPWDEKLFF.

J is TRBJ1-5 and V is TRBV6-1, with D tentatively TRBD1 (5 bases). Between the trimmed V and J ends, which lost 8 bases and 12 bases, there was a span of 20 bases. The CDR3 loop spans 13 amino acids. Germline V lookup: CDR1 MNHNS, CDR2 SASEGT. The CDR3 reads CASGGVLMGNQHF. The CDR3 nucleotides read TGTGCCAGCGGAGGGGTCTTAATGGGAAACCAGCATTTT.

This clone was counted a few times. V is TRBV2 and J is TRBJ1-6; 9 bases are shared with TRBD1. V lost 5 bases, J lost 9 bases, and 11 bases stayed unmatched. Germline values: CDR1 SNHLY, CDR2 FYNNEI. CDR3 length equals 16 residues. The CDR3 DNA reads TGTGCCAGCAGTTTACAGGGGGCCAACTTCGCTTCACCCCTCCACTTT. Protein sequence: CASSLQGANFASPLHF.

The rearrangement uses TRBV4-3 and TRBJ2-5; 12 bases are shared with TRBD2. In germline, CDR1 is LGHNA, CDR2 YSLEER. Trimming at V came to 4 bases and at J to 2 bases, leaving 11 bases not matched to a gene. The CDR3 is 18 amino acids. The CDR3 DNA follows: TGCGCCAGCAGCCCCCGGACTAGCGGGGTGGCCGGGCAAGAGACCCAGTACTTC. This codes for CASSPRTSGVAGQETQYF.

This chain links TRBV6-6 with TRBJ2-1; the match to TRBD1 covers 8 bases. J lost 9 bases, V lost 6 bases, and 13 bases had no gene match. This CDR3 region has 15 residues. The V gene's germline CDR1 is MNHNY and CDR2 SVGAGI (reference sequence). In nucleotides, the CDR3 is TGTGCCAGCAGCTTGGGAAACAGGGGGTTAGGTGAGCAGTTCTTC. Translation: CASSLGNRGLGEQFF.

The J gene is TRBJ1-5, the V gene TRBV5-8; 9 nucleotides match TRBD1. The CDR3 extends over 18 amino acids. Germline-derived CDR1 and CDR2 are SGHTS and YDEGEE. The ends lost 6 bases at V and 4 bases at J; junction bases unmatched: 17. The CDR3 DNA is TGTGCCAGCACCCCCCTCCCGGGACAGGGAAGAGGGAATCAGCCCCAGCATTTT. Amino acid sequence: CASTPLPGQGRGNQPQHF.

The chain carries TRBV19 and TRBJ1-6; no definite D call. The CDR3 spans 15 residues. Germline loops: CDR1 LNHDA, CDR2 SQIVND (reference sequence). V lost 3 bases and J 5 bases, leaving 11 bases between the germline ends. CDR3 nucleotide sequence: TGTGCCAGTAGTATCGAGGGTTTAGATAATTCACCCCTCCACTTT. Translating it yields CASSIEGLDNSPLHF.

The chain links TRBV5-8 to TRBJ2-3; 7 bases line up with TRBD1. The CDR3 sequence is 18 residues long. Losses at the gene ends were 1 base for V and 5 bases for J; bases not matched to a gene: 16. Looked up from germline, CDR1 is SGHTS and CDR2 is YDEGEE. The CDR3 coding sequence is TGTGCCAGCAGCTTGCTCGTTTCGTTCAGGGGGAAGGGAGATACGCAGTATTTT. Translated: CASSLLVSFRGKGDTQYF.

The rearrangement links TRBV25-1 to TRBJ1-5, with D possibly matching TRBD1 (5 bases). This CDR3 has 13 residues. The V and J ends lost 3 bases and 7 bases respectively, with 10 bases between them. Germline V gene sequence: CDR1 MGHDK, CDR2 SYGVNS. CDR3 bases: TGTGCCAGCAGTGAGTTCGGGGGACAGCCCCAGCATTTT. Its translation: CASSEFGGQPQHF. Using reference TRBV25-1 and TRBJ1-5 for the parts outside the CDR3, the full variable domain is EADIYQTPRYLVIGTGKKITLECSQTMGHDKMYWYQQDPGMELHLIHYSYGVNSTEKGDLSSESTVSRIRTEHFPLTLESARPSHTSQYLCASSEFGGQPQHFGDGTRLSIL.

The chain carries TRBV5-5 and TRBJ2-1, with a tentative D call TRBD2 (7 bases). The CDR3 loop spans 13 amino acids. Germline assignment: CDR1 SGHKS and CDR2 YYEKEE (reference sequence). V lost 2 bases and J 6 bases, leaving 9 bases between the germline ends. The CDR3 is CASSLGGANEQFF. The CDR3 DNA follows: TGTGCCAGCAGCTTAGGGGGGGCCAATGAGCAGTTCTTC.

The table lists this clone with many counts. The chain employs TRBV27 and TRBJ2-5; the D gene is possibly TRBD2 (5 bases). Germline CDR1 is MNHEY and CDR2 is SMNVEV (reference sequence). This CDR3 region has 13 residues. V lost 3 bases, J lost 5 bases, and 10 bases lay in between. Here the CDR3 DNA reads TGTGCCAGCAGTTTTGAGGGCGCGGAGACCCAGTACTTC. This translates into CASSFEGAETQYF.

The chain carries TRBV5-4 and TRBJ1-2, with a tentative D call TRBD1 (5 bases). The CDR3 runs to 14 residues. CDR1 and CDR2 from the germline V gene are SGHNT and YYREEE (reference sequence). Trimming shortened V by 6 bases and J by 3 bases, and 15 bases separated the two germline ends. CDR3 in DNA: TGTGCCAGCATGGAGGACATCTCTTACTATGGCTACACCTTC. It encodes CASMEDISYYGYTF.